This T cell receptor beta chain was profiled in a study of blood T cells in healthy people across ages. Every sample had a minimum of 6 million PBMCs isolated. Extracted total RNA amounted to at least 5.5 micrograms for each sample. Alongside a J-beta primer mix, a sample-barcoded 5' primer served in a second PCR lasting about 7 to 12 cycles. Every cDNA was tagged by a template-switch adaptor with 12 random nucleotides. TCRdb reanalysed the 5' RACE reads using MiXCR and keeps one entry per CDR3 protein. Among 600,000 or so distinct CDR3 sequences listed, roughly 20% were seen once. Trimming took off 3 bases at V and 0 bases at J, with 9 bases between the two ends. The CDR3 sequence is 13 residues long. Germline V gene sequence: CDR1 DFQATT, CDR2 SNEGSKA (reference sequence). In its sample, this clonotype was seen many times.

Material for sequencing was blood. The chain couples TRBV20-1 to TRBJ2-7; D gene unclear. This clonotype was obtained from a man in his 70s in good health. The CDR3 bases are TGCAGTGCTAGTGAGACGATCTCCTACGAGCAGTACTTC. Its translation is CSASETISYEQYF.